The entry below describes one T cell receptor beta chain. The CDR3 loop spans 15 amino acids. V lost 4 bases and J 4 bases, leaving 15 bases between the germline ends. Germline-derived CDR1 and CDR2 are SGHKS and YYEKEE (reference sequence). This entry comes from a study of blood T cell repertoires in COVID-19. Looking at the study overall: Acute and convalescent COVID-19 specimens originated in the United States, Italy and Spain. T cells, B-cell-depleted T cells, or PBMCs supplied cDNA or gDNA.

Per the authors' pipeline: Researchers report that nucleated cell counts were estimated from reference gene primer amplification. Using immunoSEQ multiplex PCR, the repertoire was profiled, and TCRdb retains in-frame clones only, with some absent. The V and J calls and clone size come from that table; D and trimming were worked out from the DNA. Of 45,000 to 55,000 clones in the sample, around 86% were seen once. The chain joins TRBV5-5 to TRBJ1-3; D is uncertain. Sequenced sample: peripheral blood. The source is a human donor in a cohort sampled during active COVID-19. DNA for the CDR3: TGTGCCAGCAGCCTGGCCTCGTCTATCGGAAACACCATATATTTT. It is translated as CASSLASSIGNTIYF. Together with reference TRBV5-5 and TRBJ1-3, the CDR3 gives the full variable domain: DAGVTQSPTHLIKTRGQQVTLRCSPISGHKSVSWYQQVLGQGPQFIFQYYEKEERGRGNFPDRFSARQFPNYSSELNVNALLLGDSALYLCASSLASSIGNTIYFGEGSWLTVV.